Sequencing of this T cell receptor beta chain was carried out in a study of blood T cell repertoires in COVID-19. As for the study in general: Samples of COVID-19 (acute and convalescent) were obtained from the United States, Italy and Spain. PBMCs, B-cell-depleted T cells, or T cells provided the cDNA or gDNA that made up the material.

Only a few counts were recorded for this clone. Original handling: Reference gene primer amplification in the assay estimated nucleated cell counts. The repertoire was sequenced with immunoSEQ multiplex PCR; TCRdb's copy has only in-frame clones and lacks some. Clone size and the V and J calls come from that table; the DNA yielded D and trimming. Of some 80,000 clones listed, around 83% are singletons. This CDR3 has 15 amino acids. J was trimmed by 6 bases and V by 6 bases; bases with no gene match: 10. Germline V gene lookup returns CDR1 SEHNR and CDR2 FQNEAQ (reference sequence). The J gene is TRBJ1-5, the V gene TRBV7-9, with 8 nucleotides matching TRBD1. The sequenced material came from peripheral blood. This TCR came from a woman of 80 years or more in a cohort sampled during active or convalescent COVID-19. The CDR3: CASSSDRAGGQPQHF. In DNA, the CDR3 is TGTGCCAGCAGTTCGGACAGGGCGGGCGGTCAGCCCCAGCATTTT.